This TCR beta chain was obtained from a study of regulatory T cells in long-lasting Graves disease. As to time point: newly diagnosed GD, antithyroid drugs for less than 3 months. PBMC RNA was the source of the TCR library. To make TCR beta libraries, researchers used iRepertoire HTBI primers and Arm-PCR of CDR3 regions. TCRdb reanalysed the multiplex PCR reads using MiXCR and keeps one entry per CDR3 protein. The sample lists 350,000 to 550,000 distinct CDR3 sequences, around 15% seen once, with approximately 17% in the top ten. This clonotype was seen at least ten times. Germline-derived CDR1 and CDR2 are SGHNT and YENEEA. The CDR3 totals 15 residues. Trimming stripped 4 bases from V and 1 base from J, with 12 bases between. The data were also submitted as part of a second study, on T cells in Graves' hyperthyroidism and ophthalmopathy.

This clonotype was obtained from a woman between 50 and 59 years old with Graves disease. The input for sequencing was peripheral blood mononuclear cells (PBMCs), taken at new diagnosis, from a patient treated with antithyroid drugs. The rearrangement uses TRBV11-3 and TRBJ2-3; tentatively, D is TRBD2 (6 bases). CDR3: CASSSLPGGTDTQYF. In DNA, the CDR3 is TGTGCCAGCAGCTCCCTACCGGGGGGCACAGATACGCAGTATTTT.